This TCR beta chain originates from a study of CD8+ T cells in alopecia areata. Study-level information: Treated patients received oral tofacitinib, 5 to 10 mg twice daily.

Regarding treatment: oral pan-JAK inhibitor, 5-10 mg twice daily. It was from alopecia areata patients that lesional scalp punch biopsies and peripheral blood were collected. CDR1 and CDR2 (germline): MDHEN, SYDVKM. V lost 7 bases, J lost 3 bases, and 11 bases stayed unmatched. The CDR3 runs to 16 residues. This clone occurred a few times. Its antigen remains unknown. TCR sequencing used cDNA made by reverse transcription of extracted RNA. Profiled with immunoSEQ multiplex PCR; TCRdb holds only in-frame clones, not every one. The sample has 180,000 or so clones; 58% are singletons. Study-level results: Scalp clonality, together with expanded CD8+ clones among the top 100, fell significantly with tofacitinib. When scalp samples are sequenced, resident alphabeta T cells of normal skin are also captured.

The source was CD4+ T cells sorted from blood, collected at week 24, from a patient treated with tofacitinib. This TCR derives from a human donor with alopecia areata. This chain joins TRBV28 and TRBJ2-7; TRBD1 matches at 11 bases. CDR3 sequence (DNA): TGTGCCAGCAATCCTCTTGGGACAGGGGGAGGCTACGAGCAGTACTTC. Translating gives CASNPLGTGGGYEQYF.